The 27 T cell receptor beta chains in this list originate from one sample, sequenced in a study of blood T cell repertoires in COVID-19. Only in-frame clones appear in the TCRdb table, and some are missing; sequencing was by immunoSEQ multiplex PCR. Among roughly 60,000 clones listed, roughly 88% were seen once. The sample consisted of peripheral blood. These receptors were taken from a man between 25 and 39 years old with COVID-19, enrolled during active disease.

The chain uses TRBV6-5 and TRBJ1-5; 9 positions agree with TRBD1. CDR1 and CDR2 (germline): MNHEY, SVGAGI. The junction had 3 bases not matched to a gene; V was cut back by 6 bases and J by 6 bases. The length of the CDR3 is 13 residues. CDR3 residues: CASRRTGAQPQHF. The CDR3 bases are TGTGCCAGCAGGAGGACAGGGGCTCAGCCCCAGCATTTT.

This clone has only a few counts. The chain carries TRBV29-1 and TRBJ1-2, with no clear D. This CDR3 has 12 residues. V was cut by 7 bases and J by 4 bases, with 13 bases left in between. Germline CDR1 reads SQVTM; CDR2 reads ANQGSEA. The CDR3 DNA reads as TGCAGCGCCAAAATGGCCCTCTATGGCTACACCTTC. Amino acid sequence: CSAKMALYGYTF.

The chain carries TRBV5-1 and TRBJ2-5, with D hard to call. CDR3 size: 14 residues. CDR1 and CDR2 (germline): SGHRS, YFSETQ. Trimming stripped 3 bases from V and 1 base from J, with 10 bases between. CDR3 nucleotide sequence: TGCGCCAGCAGCTCGACATTGTCCCAAGAGACCCAGTACTTC. Encoded protein: CASSSTLSQETQYF.

This clone was found a few times. This chain joins TRBV7-9 and TRBJ1-3; D gene uncertain. The CDR3 runs 10 residues. Germline V gene sequence: CDR1 SEHNR, CDR2 FQNEAQ (reference sequence). The V end lost 8 bases, the J end lost 4 bases, and 3 bases lay between the germline ends. CDR3 region: CASQGNTIYF. CDR3 DNA: TGTGCCAGCCAAGGAAACACCATATATTTT.

The chain is built from TRBV28 and TRBJ1-1; possibly TRBD1 for D (6 bases). V was trimmed by 1 base and J by 3 bases, leaving 9 bases between them. CDR1 is MDHEN, CDR2 SYDVKM, per germline. This CDR3 is built from 14 residues. The DNA of the CDR3 is TGTGCCAGCAGTTTATACAGGGCTGACACTGAAGCTTTCTTT. Translating gives CASSLYRADTEAFF.

J is TRBJ1-2 and V is TRBV11-2; a weak D match, TRBD1 (5 bases). Germline values: CDR1 SGHAT, CDR2 FQNNGV. This CDR3 has 14 residues. Trimming removed 5 bases from V and 6 bases from J, with 16 bases in between. Here the CDR3 reads CASSTPRGGNGYTF. In DNA, the CDR3 is TGTGCCAGCAGCACCCCGAGGGGAGGGAATGGCTACACCTTC.

The chain carries TRBV3-1 (or the pseudogene TRBV3-2) and TRBJ2-3, with no clear D. Per the germline V gene, CDR1 is LGHDT and CDR2 is YNNKEL (reference sequence). Trimming removed 4 bases at V and 4 bases at J, with 6 bases between. The CDR3 is 12 residues long. In DNA, the CDR3 is TGTGCCAGCAGCCCTGAGTCAGATACGCAGTATTTT. Amino acid sequence: CASSPESDTQYF.

The chain combines TRBV6-2 or TRBV6-3 with TRBJ1-1; a weak D match, TRBD1 (5 bases). The CDR3 totals 13 residues. The V gene lost 4 bases and the J gene lost 2 bases, with 8 bases spanning the gap. Per the germline V gene, CDR1 is MNHEY and CDR2 is SVGEGT. The CDR3 sequence: CASSFGGNTEAFF. As DNA, the CDR3 is TGTGCCAGCAGTTTCGGGGGAAACACTGAAGCTTTCTTT.

This clone occurred a few times. The rearrangement links TRBV27 to TRBJ1-6, with a possible D match to TRBD1 (5 bases). Germline loops: CDR1 MNHEY, CDR2 SMNVEV (reference sequence). V dropped 7 bases and J dropped 2 bases, with 9 bases sitting between them. This CDR3 is built from 14 residues. The DNA for the CDR3 is TGTGCCAGCACGCGGGGACCCTATAATTCACCCCTCCACTTT. As protein: CASTRGPYNSPLHF.

This chain uses TRBV21-1 with TRBJ2-5; TRBD2 is taken as the D call from the table, unchecked against the DNA. TRBV21-1 is marked as a pseudogene. The length of the CDR3 is 11 residues. CDR3 in amino acids: CASSPEETQYF. The CDR3, as DNA: TGTGCCAGCAGCCCCGAAGAGACCCAGTACTTC.

This clone showed up just a few times. The chain joins TRBV19 to TRBJ1-5; weak D call: TRBD1 (6 bases). CDR1 is LNHDA and CDR2 is SQIVND in the germline V gene (reference sequence). The length of the CDR3 is 13 residues. Trimming took 8 bases from V and 7 from J, leaving 15 bases between them. CDR3 sequence: CASDNRADQPQHF. In nucleotides, the CDR3 is TGTGCCAGTGACAACAGGGCAGACCAGCCCCAGCATTTT. The whole variable domain, filled in from reference TRBV19 and TRBJ1-5, reads DGGITQSPKYLFRKEGQNVTLSCEQNLNHDAMYWYRQDPGQGLRLIYYSQIVNDFQKGDIAEGYSVSREKKESFPLTVTSAQKNPTAFYLCASDNRADQPQHFGDGTRLSIL.

The rearrangement uses TRBV19 and TRBJ2-7, with 9 bases aligning to TRBD1. Germline CDR1 is LNHDA and CDR2 is SQIVND (reference sequence). After removal of 6 bases from V and 2 bases from J, the junction contained 8 bases not matched to a gene. This CDR3 has 15 amino acids. The DNA for the CDR3 is TGTGCCAGTAGCCCCCGGGACAGGGTACCCTACGAGCAGTACTTC. It translates to CASSPRDRVPYEQYF.

The table lists this clone with a count of one. V gene TRBV9 combines with J gene TRBJ2-7; TRBD2 aligns across 11 bases. This CDR3 has 17 amino acids. J lost 5 bases, V lost 3 bases, and 13 bases had no gene match. Looked up from germline, CDR1 is SGDLS and CDR2 is YYNGEE. Here the CDR3 reads CASSGASGRIFGDEQYF. The CDR3 coding sequence is TGTGCCAGCAGCGGCGCTAGCGGGAGGATCTTCGGGGACGAGCAGTACTTC.

The chain has TRBV6-5 and TRBJ2-2; D call uncertain. V was trimmed by 8 bases and J by 1 base, leaving 8 bases between them. Per the germline V gene, CDR1 is MNHEY and CDR2 is SVGAGI. This CDR3 has 13 amino acids. The CDR3 coding sequence is TGTGCCAGCTTCTCGGGGAACACCGGGGAGCTGTTTTTT. This translates into CASFSGNTGELFF.

This clone was recorded only once. The chain joins TRBV28 to TRBJ2-5, with a possible D match to TRBD1 (5 bases). V gave up 8 bases and J gave up 4 bases, with 14 bases separating them. The CDR3 has 13 amino acids. CDR1 and CDR2 (germline): MDHEN, SYDVKM. The CDR3, as DNA: TGTGCCAGCCTCTCCTGGGGCCCAGAGACCCAGTACTTC. It is translated as CASLSWGPETQYF.

This clone has only one observation. The chain combines TRBV24-1 with TRBJ1-2; 8 bases fit TRBD1. This CDR3 has 13 amino acids. Germline V gene lookup returns CDR1 KGHDR and CDR2 SFDVKD. The V gene end was trimmed by 4 bases and the J gene end by 6 bases; junction bases not matched to a gene: 3. The CDR3: CATSEMTGDGYTF. CDR3 sequence (DNA): TGTGCCACCAGTGAGATGACAGGGGATGGCTACACCTTC.

This sequence joins TRBV19 and TRBJ1-2; D is ambiguous. The length of the CDR3 is 15 residues. Germline V gives CDR1 LNHDA, CDR2 SQIVND (reference sequence). The V end lost 2 bases, the J end lost 3 bases, and 13 bases lay between the germline ends. CDR3 amino acids: CASSISSGGDYGYTF. The CDR3 coding sequence is TGTGCCAGTAGTATATCCTCAGGAGGCGACTATGGCTACACCTTC. Full variable domain (missing parts from reference TRBV19 and TRBJ1-2): DGGITQSPKYLFRKEGQNVTLSCEQNLNHDAMYWYRQDPGQGLRLIYYSQIVNDFQKGDIAEGYSVSREKKESFPLTVTSAQKNPTAFYLCASSISSGGDYGYTFGSGTRLTVV.

This chain uses TRBV27 with TRBJ2-7, with 8 positions matching TRBD1. V was clipped by 6 bases and J by 0 bases; unmatched bases: 7. The CDR3 totals 15 residues. The germline V gene encodes CDR1 MNHEY and CDR2 SMNVEV (reference sequence). CDR3 DNA sequence: TGTGCCAGCAGCACGACAGGGGCCCGCTCCTACGAGCAGTACTTC. It encodes CASSTTGARSYEQYF.

This rearrangement joins TRBV10-1 to TRBJ2-2, with 8 nucleotides matching TRBD2. The V gene's germline CDR1 is WNHNN and CDR2 SYGVQD (reference sequence). The CDR3 consists of 16 residues. The junction had 9 bases not matched to a gene; V was cut back by 6 bases and J by 3 bases. The CDR3 sequence is CASRSGGPGDTGELFF. The CDR3 DNA reads as TGCGCCAGCAGGTCGGGGGGGCCCGGGGACACCGGGGAGCTGTTTTTT.

This chain links TRBV28 with TRBJ1-6, with D perhaps matching TRBD1 (6 bases). This CDR3 spans 17 amino acids. V lost 6 bases and J lost 7, with 22 bases in between. Germline V CDR1 and CDR2: MDHEN, SYDVKM. The CDR3 loop is CASRFVDGTTVNSPLHF. CDR3 nucleotide sequence: TGTGCCAGCAGGTTTGTGGACGGGACAACGGTGAATTCACCCCTCCACTTT. Using reference TRBV28 and TRBJ1-6 for the parts outside the CDR3, the full variable domain is DVKVTQSSRYLVKRTGEKVFLECVQDMDHENMFWYRQDPGLGLRLIYFSYDVKMKEKGDIPEGYSVSREKKERFSLILESASTNQTSMYLCASRFVDGTTVNSPLHFGNGTRLTVT.

The V gene is TRBV28, the J gene TRBJ1-1; D uncertain. Germline assignment: CDR1 MDHEN and CDR2 SYDVKM. V lost 8 bases and J lost 4, with 17 bases in between. CDR3 length equals 14 residues. The CDR3, as DNA: TGTGCCAGCGAAAATGGAGTTTCGGGCACTGAAGCTTTCTTT. It specifies CASENGVSGTEAFF.

The sample holds one count of this clone. This chain uses TRBV7-2 with TRBJ1-5; D is unclear. The length of the CDR3 is 13 residues. Deletions cut 0 bases from V and 5 bases from J, with 5 bases between. Germline loops: CDR1 SGHTA, CDR2 FQGNSA. The CDR3 spells CASSLASHQPQHF. Written as DNA, the CDR3 is TGTGCCAGCAGCTTAGCAAGCCATCAGCCCCAGCATTTT.

As concerns this clone: Because the CDR3's place on the DNA is in doubt, the DNA is left out and the CDR3 is given as listed by TCRdb. The rearrangement uses TRBV10-1 and TRBJ1-5. Ends included, the CDR3 has 15 residues. Germline-derived CDR1 and CDR2 are WNHNN and SYGVQD (reference sequence). CDR3 sequence: CAKQRGGTTISPSIF.

A few counts support this clone. The chain joins TRBV20-1 to TRBJ1-1; D remains unclear. V was cut by 5 bases and J by 8 bases, with 12 bases left in between. The CDR3 has 11 amino acids. Germline V gene lookup returns CDR1 DFQATT and CDR2 SNEGSKA (reference sequence). The DNA for the CDR3 is TGCAGTGCTGGAGGGCGGCCCGAAGCTTTCTTT. Translated, it gives CSAGGRPEAFF.

The chain combines TRBV5-1 with TRBJ2-5, with a possible D match to TRBD1 (6 bases). Between the trimmed V and J ends, which lost 2 bases and 3 bases, there was a span of 11 bases. Germline CDR1 is SGHRS and CDR2 is YFSETQ. CDR3 length: 14 amino acids. CDR3 protein: CASSLWTDEETQYF. CDR3 nucleotide sequence: TGCGCCAGCAGCTTATGGACAGATGAAGAGACCCAGTACTTC.

This chain connects TRBV18 to TRBJ1-6, with 7 bases lining up with TRBD1. The CDR3 covers 14 residues. Per the germline V gene, CDR1 is KGHSH and CDR2 is LQKENI. V shed 5 bases, J shed 6 bases, and the junction held 4 bases outside the gene matches. CDR3 loop: CASSGGTANSPLHF. Written as DNA, the CDR3 is TGTGCCAGCTCAGGCGGGACAGCTAATTCACCCCTCCACTTT.

The rearrangement links TRBV6-5 to TRBJ2-7; TRBD1 matches 9 bases. V lost 1 base to trimming and J lost 5 bases; unmatched junction nucleotides: 3. Germline V gives CDR1 MNHEY, CDR2 SVGAGI. CDR3 length equals 14 residues. Here the CDR3 reads CASSYWDRVDEQYF. The CDR3 DNA is TGTGCCAGCAGTTACTGGGACAGGGTCGACGAGCAGTACTTC.